The 12 T cell receptor beta chains given below trace back to one sample, sequenced in a study of cytomegalovirus exposure and HLA in healthy donors. PCR used 60 Vbeta primers and 13 Jbeta primers. Sequencing was performed with immunoSEQ multiplex PCR; in TCRdb, only in-frame clones are kept and a portion is missing. The sample consists of some 150,000 clones, roughly 81% of them appearing once. Input material: PBMCs. The receptors come from a woman between 18 and 30 years old in good health and CMV-seronegative.

The chain carries TRBV5-1 and TRBJ2-5; TRBD2 matches 11 bases. With 4 bases clipped from V and 7 bases from J, the junction kept 18 bases outside the gene matches. Germline V gene data show CDR1 as SGHRS and CDR2 as YFSETQ. There are 18 residues in the CDR3. The DNA of the CDR3 is TGCGCCAGCAGCCCTCAATCACCGGGACTAGCGGCCCTTGTGACCCAGTACTTC. Translation: CASSPQSPGLAALVTQYF.

The V and J genes are TRBV7-2 and TRBJ2-7; 9 positions match TRBD2. Per germline, CDR1 SGHTA and CDR2 FQGNSA. CDR3 length: 16 amino acids. V trimming: 1 base; J trimming: 2 bases; junction bases outside the gene matches: 6. The CDR3 is CASSLGGGGATYEQYF. Written as DNA, the CDR3 is TGTGCCAGCAGCTTAGGAGGCGGGGGGGCCACCTACGAGCAGTACTTC.

Turning to this clone: No DNA is shown, since the ends of the CDR3 on it are uncertain; the CDR3 is the one TCRdb lists. The genes are TRBV7-8 and TRBJ1-6; the D call in the table, TRBD1, was not verified against the DNA. A total of 14 residues make up the CDR3, ends included. Germline V lookup: CDR1 SGHVS, CDR2 FQNEAQ. CDR3 protein: CASSLVGKGAPDHF.

The chain employs TRBV9 and TRBJ1-6; tentative D call: TRBD1 (6 bases). V shed 2 bases and J shed 10 bases, with 16 bases lying between them. The CDR3 runs to 15 residues. CDR1 and CDR2 (germline): SGDLS, YYNGEE. The CDR3 nucleotides are TGTGCCAGCAGCGTGGCCGGGACACCAACCTCACCCCTCCACTTT. It encodes CASSVAGTPTSPLHF.

The V gene is TRBV19, the J gene TRBJ2-1; 10 nucleotides match TRBD1. J lost 2 bases, V lost 6 bases, and 25 bases had no gene match. The CDR3 is made up of 22 amino acids. The germline V gene has CDR1 LNHDA and CDR2 SQIVND (reference sequence). CDR3 in amino acids: CASSRPSRWDVTGQGAYNEQFF. CDR3 in DNA: TGTGCCAGTAGCCGTCCTTCGAGATGGGACGTCACAGGACAGGGGGCCTACAATGAGCAGTTCTTC. Full variable domain (remainder filled in from reference TRBV19 and TRBJ2-1): DGGITQSPKYLFRKEGQNVTLSCEQNLNHDAMYWYRQDPGQGLRLIYYSQIVNDFQKGDIAEGYSVSREKKESFPLTVTSAQKNPTAFYLCASSRPSRWDVTGQGAYNEQFFGPGTRLTVL.

The chain recombines TRBV7-8 with TRBJ2-2, with a possible D match to TRBD2 (5 bases). The V end was cut by 1 base, the J end by 6 bases, with 21 bases between. Germline loops: CDR1 SGHVS, CDR2 FQNEAQ. This CDR3 has 18 residues. The CDR3 coding sequence is TGTGCCAGCAGCTTAGGCGCGACCGCCTTGGGAGTGTCCGGGGAGCTGTTTTTT. This sequence encodes CASSLGATALGVSGELFF.

The chain recombines TRBV4-3 with TRBJ1-6; no definite D call. The germline V gene has CDR1 LGHNA and CDR2 YSLEER. This CDR3 has 13 residues. With 0 bases removed from V and 7 bases from J, the gap between germline ends came to 4 bases. The DNA for the CDR3 is TGCGCCAGCAGCCAAGAGGAGAATTCACCCCTCCACTTT. It is translated as CASSQEENSPLHF.

Only a few counts were recorded for this clone. This rearrangement joins TRBV9 to TRBJ1-2; TRBD1 is a possible D gene (6 bases). The CDR3 length is 14 residues. V was shortened by 0 bases and J by 8 bases, with 14 bases between the two germline ends. The germline V gene encodes CDR1 SGDLS and CDR2 YYNGEE. The CDR3 spells CASSVDPTGQGYTF. CDR3 nucleotide sequence: TGTGCCAGCAGCGTAGACCCGACCGGACAGGGCTACACCTTC.

The chain couples TRBV5-1 to TRBJ2-1; no clear D gene. This CDR3 has 11 amino acids. Germline V gene data show CDR1 as SGHRS and CDR2 as YFSETQ. V was clipped by 2 bases and J by 7 bases, with 4 bases between them. Here the CDR3 DNA reads TGCGCCAGCAGCTTTAATAATGAGCAGTTCTTC. This sequence encodes CASSFNNEQFF.

The J gene is TRBJ1-6, the V gene TRBV7-2, with 7 bases lining up with TRBD1. The germline V gene has CDR1 SGHTA and CDR2 FQGNSA. V was pared by 5 bases and J by 6 bases, with 7 bases of the junction left unmatched. The CDR3 is 15 amino acids. CDR3 in amino acids: CASSPRGQPNSPLHF. The CDR3, as DNA: TGTGCCAGCAGCCCTAGGGGACAGCCTAATTCACCCCTCCACTTT.

This chain joins TRBV7-2 and TRBJ2-7; D not certain. CDR3 length: 14 amino acids. Looked up from germline, CDR1 is SGHTA and CDR2 is FQGNSA. The V gene lost 1 base and the J gene lost 0 bases, with 7 bases spanning the gap. In DNA form, the CDR3 reads TGTGCCAGCAGCTTAGATCCCAGCTCCTACGAGCAGTACTTC. As protein: CASSLDPSSYEQYF.

J is TRBJ2-3 and V is TRBV18; a weak D match, TRBD1 (5 bases). This CDR3 spans 16 amino acids. The germline V and J ends were trimmed by 2 bases and 1 base, with 13 bases remaining between them. Germline CDR1 KGHSH, CDR2 LQKENI. Here the CDR3 reads CASSPIDARGTDTQYF. The CDR3 nucleotides read TGTGCCAGCTCACCAATCGACGCCAGGGGCACAGATACGCAGTATTTT. The whole variable domain, remainder taken from reference TRBV18 and TRBJ2-3, is NAGVMQNPRHLVRRRGQEARLRCSPMKGHSHVYWYRQLPEEGLKFMVYLQKENIIDESGMPKERFSAEFPKEGPSILRIQQVVRGDSAAYFCASSPIDARGTDTQYFGPGTRLTVL.